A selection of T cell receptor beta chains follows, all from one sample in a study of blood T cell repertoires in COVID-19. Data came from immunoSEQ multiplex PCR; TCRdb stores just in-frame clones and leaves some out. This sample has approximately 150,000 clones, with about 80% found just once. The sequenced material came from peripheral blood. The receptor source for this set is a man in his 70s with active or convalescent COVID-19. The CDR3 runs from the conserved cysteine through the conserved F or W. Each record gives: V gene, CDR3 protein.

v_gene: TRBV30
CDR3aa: CACTKRDSPRGLFF

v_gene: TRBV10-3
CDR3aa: CAISREDWNEQFF

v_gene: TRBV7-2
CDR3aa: CASVRGQAPSYEQYF

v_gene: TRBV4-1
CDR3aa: CASSQGGVAGATNEKLFF

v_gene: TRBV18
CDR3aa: CASSPGGGETQYF

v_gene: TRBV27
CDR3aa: CASRRDSTMNTEAFF

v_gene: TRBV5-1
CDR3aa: CASTQGSDTQYF

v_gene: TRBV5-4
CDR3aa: CASSLRGPGIQYF

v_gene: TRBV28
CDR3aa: CASSRGLLTDTQYF

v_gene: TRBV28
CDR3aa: CASKIPGGQGFYTF

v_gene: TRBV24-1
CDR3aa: CATSETGYRSYNEQFF

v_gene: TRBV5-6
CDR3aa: CASSLGFRDTHSNQPQHF

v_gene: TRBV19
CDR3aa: CASTPGTGGSGANVLTF

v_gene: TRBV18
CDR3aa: CASSPGQGIYGYTF

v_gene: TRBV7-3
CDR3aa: CASSYSGSTGGELFF

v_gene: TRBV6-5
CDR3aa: CASSYGPAGTGELFF

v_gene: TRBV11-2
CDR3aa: CASSPGVTDTQYF

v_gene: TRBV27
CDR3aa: CASSLGGFGYTF

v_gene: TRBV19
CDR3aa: CASSMGVSQGAGTEAFF

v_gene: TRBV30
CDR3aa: CAWSAGTGYYSPLHF

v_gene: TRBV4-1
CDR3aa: CASSQDPRAGVKNTEAFF

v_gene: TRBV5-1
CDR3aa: CASRVGGGPNSSYNEQFF

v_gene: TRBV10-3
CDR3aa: CATSDYGYTF

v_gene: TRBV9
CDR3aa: CASSGYRLGSEQYF

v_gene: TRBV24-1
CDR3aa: CATSDPPARGHYGYTF

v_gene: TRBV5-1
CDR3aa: CASSLDGTGKYEQYF

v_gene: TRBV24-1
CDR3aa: CATSALGDYEQYF

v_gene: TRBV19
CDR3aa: CASSIGGTSTGGNQPQHF

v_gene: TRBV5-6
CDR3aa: CASSSIGGGAFQETQYF

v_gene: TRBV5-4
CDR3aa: CASSLVLAGGLGHEQYF

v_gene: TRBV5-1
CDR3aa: CASSLEVVAANTEAFF